The clone carrying this TCR beta chain was observed a few times. The target antigen is unknown. The ends lost 3 bases at V and 3 bases at J; junction bases unmatched: 7. This CDR3 spans 15 amino acids. Germline lookup yields CDR1 SGDLS and CDR2 YYNGEE. This sample is drawn from a study of response to subunit inactivated influenza vaccine. Broader study findings: A suggestion made by the authors is that each seasonal influenza vaccination recruits few new T cells.

TCRdb called the RT-PCR reads again in MiXCR, with one record for every CDR3 protein. The sample lists 400,000 to 650,000 distinct CDR3 sequences, roughly 7.6% occurring once. V and J are TRBV9 and TRBJ1-1; 8 bases map to TRBD1. The specimen comprised PBMCs from blood, sampled around 25 months after vaccination. The receptor comes from a man aged 45 to 75 who received an inactivated influenza vaccine. The CDR3 loop is CASSGRQGWDTEAFF. The CDR3 nucleotides are TGTGCCAGCAGCGGCCGACAGGGGTGGGACACTGAAGCTTTCTTT.